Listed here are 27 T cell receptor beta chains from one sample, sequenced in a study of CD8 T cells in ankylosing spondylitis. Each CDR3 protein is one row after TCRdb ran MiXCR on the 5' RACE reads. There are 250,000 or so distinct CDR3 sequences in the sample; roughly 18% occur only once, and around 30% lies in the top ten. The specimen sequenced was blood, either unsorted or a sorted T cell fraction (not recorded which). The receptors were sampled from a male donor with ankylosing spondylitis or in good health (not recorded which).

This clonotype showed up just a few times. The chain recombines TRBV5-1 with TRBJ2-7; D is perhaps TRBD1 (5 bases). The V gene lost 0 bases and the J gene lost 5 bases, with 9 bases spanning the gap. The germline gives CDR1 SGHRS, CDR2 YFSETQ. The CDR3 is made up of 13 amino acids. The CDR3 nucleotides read TGCGCCAGCAGCTTGGACAGGTGGCACGAGCAGTACTTC. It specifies CASSLDRWHEQYF.

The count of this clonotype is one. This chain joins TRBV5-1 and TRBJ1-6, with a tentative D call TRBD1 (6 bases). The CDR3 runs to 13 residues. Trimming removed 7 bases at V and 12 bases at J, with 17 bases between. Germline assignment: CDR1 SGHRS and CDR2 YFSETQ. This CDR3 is CASEGIWDIPLHF. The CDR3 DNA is TGCGCCAGCGAAGGGATATGGGACATACCCCTCCACTTT.

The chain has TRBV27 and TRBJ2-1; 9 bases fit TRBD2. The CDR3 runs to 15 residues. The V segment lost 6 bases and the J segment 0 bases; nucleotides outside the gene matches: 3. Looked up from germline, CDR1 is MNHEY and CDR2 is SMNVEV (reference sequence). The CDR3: CASRRLADSYNEQFF. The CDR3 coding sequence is TGTGCCAGCAGAAGACTAGCGGACTCCTACAATGAGCAGTTCTTC.

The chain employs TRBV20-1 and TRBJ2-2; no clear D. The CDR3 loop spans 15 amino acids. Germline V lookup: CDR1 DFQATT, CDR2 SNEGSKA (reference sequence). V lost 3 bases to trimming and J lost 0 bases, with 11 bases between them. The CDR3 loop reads CSARSKYTNTGELFF. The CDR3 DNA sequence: TGCAGTGCTAGGTCTAAGTACACGAACACCGGGGAGCTGTTTTTT.

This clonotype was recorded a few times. CDR3 residues: CSAPSTQGGSYEQYF. For the CDR3, the DNA is TGCAGTGCTCCCTCCACCCAAGGGGGATCCTACGAGCAGTACTTC. The chain is built from TRBV20-1 and TRBJ2-7; D might be TRBD1 (6 bases). There are 15 residues in the CDR3. Trimming removed 5 bases at V and 1 base at J, with 18 bases between. Germline V CDR1 and CDR2: DFQATT, SNEGSKA (reference sequence).

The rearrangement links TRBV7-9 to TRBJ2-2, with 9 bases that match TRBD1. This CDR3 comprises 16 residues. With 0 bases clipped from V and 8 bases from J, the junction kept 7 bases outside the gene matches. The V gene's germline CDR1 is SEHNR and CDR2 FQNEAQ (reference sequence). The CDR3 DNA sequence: TGTGCCAGCAGCTTAGCCGGACAGGGGCGTCCGGGGGAGCTGTTTTTT. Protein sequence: CASSLAGQGRPGELFF.

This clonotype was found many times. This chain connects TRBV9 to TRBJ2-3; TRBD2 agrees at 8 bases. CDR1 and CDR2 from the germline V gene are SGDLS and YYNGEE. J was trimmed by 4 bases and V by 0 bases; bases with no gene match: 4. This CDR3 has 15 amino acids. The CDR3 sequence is CASSVVSGSPDTQYF. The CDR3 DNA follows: TGTGCCAGCAGCGTAGTAAGCGGGAGCCCAGATACGCAGTATTTT.

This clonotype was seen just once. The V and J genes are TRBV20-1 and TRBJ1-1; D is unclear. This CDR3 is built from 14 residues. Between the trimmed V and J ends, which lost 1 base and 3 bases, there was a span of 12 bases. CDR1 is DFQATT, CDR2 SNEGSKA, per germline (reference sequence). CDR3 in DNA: TGCAGTGCTAGAGGGTTGCTGAGGGACACTGAAGCTTTCTTT. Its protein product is CSARGLLRDTEAFF.

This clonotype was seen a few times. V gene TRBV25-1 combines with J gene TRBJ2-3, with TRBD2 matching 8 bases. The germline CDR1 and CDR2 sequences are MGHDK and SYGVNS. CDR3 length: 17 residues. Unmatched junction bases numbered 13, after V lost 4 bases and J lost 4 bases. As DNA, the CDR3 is TGTGCCAGCAGTGGACTTCTAGCGGGCTACGTGGCAGATACGCAGTATTTT. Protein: CASSGLLAGYVADTQYF.

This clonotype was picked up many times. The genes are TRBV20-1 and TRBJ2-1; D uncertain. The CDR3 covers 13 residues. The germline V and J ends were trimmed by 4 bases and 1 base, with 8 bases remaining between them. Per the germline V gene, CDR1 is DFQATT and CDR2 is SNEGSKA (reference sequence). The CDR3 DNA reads TGCAGTGCTATAGCCGGGTCCTACAATGAGCAGTTCTTC. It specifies CSAIAGSYNEQFF.

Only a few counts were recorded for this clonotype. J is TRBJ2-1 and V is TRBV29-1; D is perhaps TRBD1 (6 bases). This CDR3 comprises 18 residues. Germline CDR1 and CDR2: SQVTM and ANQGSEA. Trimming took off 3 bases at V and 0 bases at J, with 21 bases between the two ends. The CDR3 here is CSVDEGDRGDGSYNEQFF. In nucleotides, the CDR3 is TGCAGCGTTGACGAGGGGGATCGGGGCGACGGCTCCTACAATGAGCAGTTCTTC.

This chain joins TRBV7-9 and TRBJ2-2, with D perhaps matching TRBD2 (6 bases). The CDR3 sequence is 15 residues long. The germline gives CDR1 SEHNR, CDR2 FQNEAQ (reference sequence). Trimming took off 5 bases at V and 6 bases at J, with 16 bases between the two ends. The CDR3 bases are TGTGCCAGCAGCGACGCGGGACTTGGAGCCGGGGAGCTGTTTTTT. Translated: CASSDAGLGAGELFF.

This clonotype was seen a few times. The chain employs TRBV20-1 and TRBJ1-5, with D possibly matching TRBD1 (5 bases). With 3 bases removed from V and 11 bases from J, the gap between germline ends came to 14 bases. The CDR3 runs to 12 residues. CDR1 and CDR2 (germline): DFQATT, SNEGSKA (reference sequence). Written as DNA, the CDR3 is TGCAGTGCTAGCGACGACAGCCCGGCCCAGCATTTT. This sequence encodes CSASDDSPAQHF.

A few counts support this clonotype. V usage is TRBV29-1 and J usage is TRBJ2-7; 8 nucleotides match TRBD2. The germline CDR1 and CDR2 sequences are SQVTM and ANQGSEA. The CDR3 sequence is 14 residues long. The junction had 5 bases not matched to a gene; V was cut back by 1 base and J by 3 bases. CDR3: CSVEGAGDNYEQYF. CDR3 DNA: TGCAGCGTTGAAGGAGCGGGAGACAACTACGAGCAGTACTTC.

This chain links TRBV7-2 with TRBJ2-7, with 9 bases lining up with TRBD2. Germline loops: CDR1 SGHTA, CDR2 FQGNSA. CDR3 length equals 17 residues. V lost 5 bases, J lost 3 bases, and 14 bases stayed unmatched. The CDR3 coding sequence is TGTGCCAGCAGCCTCCCCGGAAGCGGGAGGTTGGGCTACGAGCAGTACTTC. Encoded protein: CASSLPGSGRLGYEQYF.

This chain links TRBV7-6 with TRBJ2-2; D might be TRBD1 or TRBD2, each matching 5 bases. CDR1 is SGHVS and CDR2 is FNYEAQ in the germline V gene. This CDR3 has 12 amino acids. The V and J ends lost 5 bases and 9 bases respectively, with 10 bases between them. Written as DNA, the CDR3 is TGTGCCAGCAGCGGGGACGCTCGGGAGCTGTTTTTT. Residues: CASSGDARELFF.

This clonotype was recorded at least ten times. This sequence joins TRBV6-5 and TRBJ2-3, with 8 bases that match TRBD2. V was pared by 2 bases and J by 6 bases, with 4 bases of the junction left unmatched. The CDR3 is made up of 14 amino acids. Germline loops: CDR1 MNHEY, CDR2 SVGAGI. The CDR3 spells CASSYDGRADTQYF. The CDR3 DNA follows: TGTGCCAGCAGTTACGACGGGAGGGCGGATACGCAGTATTTT.

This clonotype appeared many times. The CDR3: CASRPRGGTEAFF. The CDR3 region has the DNA TGTGCCAGCAGACCCCGGGGAGGCACTGAAGCTTTCTTT. The genes are TRBV6-1 and TRBJ1-1; D is unclear. The germline V gene has CDR1 MNHNS and CDR2 SASEGT. V was trimmed by 6 bases and J by 4 bases, leaving 12 bases between them. The CDR3 is 13 amino acids.

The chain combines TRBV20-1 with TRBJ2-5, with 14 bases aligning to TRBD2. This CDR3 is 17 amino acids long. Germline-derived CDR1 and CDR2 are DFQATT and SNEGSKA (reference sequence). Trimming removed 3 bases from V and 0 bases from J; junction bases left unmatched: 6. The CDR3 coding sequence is TGCAGTGCTAGGGGGACTAGCGGGAGTCCTAACCAAGAGACCCAGTACTTC. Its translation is CSARGTSGSPNQETQYF.

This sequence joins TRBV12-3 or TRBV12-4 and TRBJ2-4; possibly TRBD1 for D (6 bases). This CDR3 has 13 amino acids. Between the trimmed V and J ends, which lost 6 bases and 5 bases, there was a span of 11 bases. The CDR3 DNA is TGTGCCAGCAGCACGGGACACGAAAACATTCAGTACTTC. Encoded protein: CASSTGHENIQYF.

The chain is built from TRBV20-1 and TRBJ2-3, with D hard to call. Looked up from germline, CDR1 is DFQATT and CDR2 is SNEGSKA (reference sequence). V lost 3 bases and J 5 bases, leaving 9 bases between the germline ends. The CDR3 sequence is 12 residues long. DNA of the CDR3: TGCAGTGCTAGTAGATCCGGAGATACGCAGTATTTT. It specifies CSASRSGDTQYF.

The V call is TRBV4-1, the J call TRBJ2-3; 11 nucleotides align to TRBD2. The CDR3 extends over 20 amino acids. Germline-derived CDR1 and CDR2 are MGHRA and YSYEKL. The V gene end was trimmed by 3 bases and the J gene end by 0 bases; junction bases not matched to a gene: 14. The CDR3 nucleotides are TGCGCCAGCAGCCAGTTACCGGGACTAGCGGCTCGACTTAGCACAGATACGCAGTATTTT. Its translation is CASSQLPGLAARLSTDTQYF.

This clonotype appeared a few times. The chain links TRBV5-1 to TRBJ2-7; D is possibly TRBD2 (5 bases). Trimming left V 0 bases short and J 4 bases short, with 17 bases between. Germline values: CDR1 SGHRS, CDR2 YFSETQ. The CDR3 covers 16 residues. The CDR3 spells CASSLGEPERGYEQYF. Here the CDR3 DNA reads TGCGCCAGCAGCTTGGGGGAACCGGAACGGGGATACGAGCAGTACTTC.

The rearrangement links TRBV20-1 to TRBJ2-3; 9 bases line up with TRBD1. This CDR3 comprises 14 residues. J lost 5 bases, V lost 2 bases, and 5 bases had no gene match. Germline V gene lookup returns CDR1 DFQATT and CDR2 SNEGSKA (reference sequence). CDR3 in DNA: TGCAGTGCTAGAAGGACAGGGGAAAGAGATACGCAGTATTTT. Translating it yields CSARRTGERDTQYF.

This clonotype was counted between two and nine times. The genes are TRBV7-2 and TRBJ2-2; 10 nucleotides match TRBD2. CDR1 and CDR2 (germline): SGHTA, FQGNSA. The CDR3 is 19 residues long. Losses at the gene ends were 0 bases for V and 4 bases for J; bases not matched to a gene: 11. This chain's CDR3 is CASSLAGLAGVPSTGELFF. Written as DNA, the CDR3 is TGTGCCAGCAGCTTAGCTGGGCTAGCGGGAGTTCCCAGCACCGGGGAGCTGTTTTTT.

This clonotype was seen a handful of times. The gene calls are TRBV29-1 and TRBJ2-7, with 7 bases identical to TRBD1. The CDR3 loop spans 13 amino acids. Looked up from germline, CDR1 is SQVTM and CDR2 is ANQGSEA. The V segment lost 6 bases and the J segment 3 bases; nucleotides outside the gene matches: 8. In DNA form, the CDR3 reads TGCAGCGTAGACAGGGTCTTCCGCTACGAGCAGTACTTC. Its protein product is CSVDRVFRYEQYF.

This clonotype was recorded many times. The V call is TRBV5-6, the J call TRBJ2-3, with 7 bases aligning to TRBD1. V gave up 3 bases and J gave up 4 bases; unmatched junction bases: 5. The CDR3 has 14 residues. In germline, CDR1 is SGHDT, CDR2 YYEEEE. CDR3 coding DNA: TGTGCCAGCAGCTCCCTGACAGGGTCAGATACGCAGTATTTT. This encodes CASSSLTGSDTQYF.